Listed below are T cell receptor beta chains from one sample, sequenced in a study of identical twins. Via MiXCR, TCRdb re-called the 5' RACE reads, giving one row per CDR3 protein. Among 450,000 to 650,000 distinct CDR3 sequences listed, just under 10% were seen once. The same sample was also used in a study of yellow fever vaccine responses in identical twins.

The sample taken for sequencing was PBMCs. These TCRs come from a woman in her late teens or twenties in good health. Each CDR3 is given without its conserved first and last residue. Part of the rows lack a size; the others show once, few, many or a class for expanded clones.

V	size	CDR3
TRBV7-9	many	ATLGAMNTEAF
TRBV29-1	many	SVGGLAGESSYEQY
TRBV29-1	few	SVTRAGGRYEQY
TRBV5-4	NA	ASSLEDGGAGETQY
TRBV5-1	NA	ASSMRLAGGPGDEQF
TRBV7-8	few	ASSLGRGETYEQY
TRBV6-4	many	ASSDRGYYGYT
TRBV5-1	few	ASSPELADTQY
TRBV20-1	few	SAREWGTDTEAF
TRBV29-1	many	SVDDTEAF
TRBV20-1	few	SARVSGRGNIQY
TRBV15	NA	ATSRGRGLDSYEQY
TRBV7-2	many	ASSSGGARAKNIQY
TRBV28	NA	ASRGPGGLETQY
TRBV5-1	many	ASSLEYGHYEQY
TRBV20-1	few	SARDSSGGSYEQY
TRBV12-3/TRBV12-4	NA	ASRDRTGQETQY
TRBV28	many	ASLKGGITDTQY
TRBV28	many	ASSFRTGITYEQY
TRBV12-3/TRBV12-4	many	ASSSLRTGGDTQY
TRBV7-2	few	ASSLNPRNEQY
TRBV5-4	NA	ASSPPAGEYNEQF
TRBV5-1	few	ASRPTSGSRSYNEQF
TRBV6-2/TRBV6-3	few	ASSKEGSNTQY
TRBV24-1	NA	ATSDPMMGETQY
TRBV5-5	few	ASSLYYPYNEQF
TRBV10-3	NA	AISESKRAPDTQY
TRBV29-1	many	SVEVGRGLAGVGF
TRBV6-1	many	ASIEGTGLEQY
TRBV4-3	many	ASSQEVAWNEQF
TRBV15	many	ATSREAPSSGSSYEQY
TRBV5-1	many	ASSSGQGYSPLH
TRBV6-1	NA	ASSGQGIHEQY
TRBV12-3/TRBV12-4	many	ASRAPGKEQF
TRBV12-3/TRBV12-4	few	ASTMNGFGVGANVLT
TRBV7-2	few	ASSFSRAQGAGDTQY
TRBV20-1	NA	SAIGQGQETQY
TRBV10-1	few	ATPGPDRREQY
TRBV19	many	ASSINRDYQPQH
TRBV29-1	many	SVDAGTSLAGEQF
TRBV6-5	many	ASSYSGTALFTGELF
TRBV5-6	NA	ASRSQGNSSPLH
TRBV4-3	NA	ASRDLGQGRNTGELF
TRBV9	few	ASSPRQGKGANVLT
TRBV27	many	ASSRPGRGDEQF
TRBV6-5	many	ASSYGTGTDTQY
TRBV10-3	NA	AISESGTSARPTDTQY
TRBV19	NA	ASSIQGTMPTEQF